One sample yielded the 2 T cell receptor beta chains listed below, sequenced in a study of human T cells and chemical hapten exposure. Regarding time point: pre-sensitization, week 0. The treatment denotes: therapeutic diphenylcyclopropenone sensitization with weekly scalp DPC. Unseparated into fractions, whole blood served as the source from which total RNA was extracted. Via MiXCR, TCRdb re-called the RACE reads, giving one row per CDR3 protein. The sample lists tens of thousands of distinct CDR3 sequences, approximately 9.5% seen once, with approximately 9.5% in the top ten. Sequences were derived from whole blood, sampled in connection with sensitization to the hapten diphenylcyclopropenone (DPC). The receptors were sampled from a woman aged 25 to 39 with alopecia areata. Some clones in this sample may be carry-over from other donors' samples.

The V gene is TRBV6-5, the J gene TRBJ1-2, with D perhaps matching TRBD1 (5 bases). This CDR3 contains 15 residues. The V end was cut by 6 bases, the J end by 8 bases, with 22 bases between. Looked up from germline, CDR1 is MNHEY and CDR2 is SVGAGI. This CDR3 is CASSPVSGQWQGYTF. In DNA form, the CDR3 reads TGTGCCAGCAGCCCCGTGTCCGGACAATGGCAAGGCTACACCTTC.

CDR3 DNA: TGTGCCAGCAGCCAGGGACTAGCGCGAGATACGCAGTATTTT. This sequence encodes CASSQGLARDTQYF. This chain connects TRBV11-2 to TRBJ2-3; 10 bases are shared with TRBD2. Germline-derived CDR1 and CDR2 are SGHAT and FQNNGV. This CDR3 comprises 14 residues. V shed 5 bases, J shed 5 bases, and the junction held 4 bases outside the gene matches.